This entry lists 27 T cell receptor beta chains sequenced from one sample in a study of blood T cells in healthy people across ages. Primed by a sample-barcoded 5' primer and a J-beta primer mix, a second PCR proceeded for about 6 to 11 cycles. TCRdb redid the calling of the 5' RACE reads with MiXCR, one entry per CDR3 protein. Here the sample spans 630,000 or so distinct CDR3 sequences, roughly 30% being singletons. What was sequenced was blood. The source is a woman aged 80 or over in good health.

V usage is TRBV5-1 and J usage is TRBJ1-6, with a tentative D call TRBD1 (5 bases). The CDR3 has 15 residues. The germline V gene encodes CDR1 SGHRS and CDR2 YFSETQ. The V gene lost 0 bases and the J gene lost 9 bases, with 13 bases spanning the gap. In nucleotides, the CDR3 is TGCGCCAGCAGCTTGGCACCCGGGGCCCCTTCACCCCTCCACTTT. Its translation is CASSLAPGAPSPLHF.

There are many counts of this clonotype. The chain recombines TRBV6-6 with TRBJ1-2; 8 nucleotides agree with TRBD1. The V gene end was trimmed by 5 bases and the J gene end by 8 bases; junction bases not matched to a gene: 7. The CDR3 runs to 13 residues. The V gene's germline CDR1 is MNHNY and CDR2 SVGAGI (reference sequence). CDR3 bases: TGTGCCAGCAGTACAGACAGGGGCCTCGGCTACACCTTC. Its protein product is CASSTDRGLGYTF.

Of note for this clonotype: Since a much larger clone is just one base distant, this may be a read error. DNA for the CDR3: TGCCGTGCTAGTAAACAGGGGGCGACCGAGCAGTACTTC. It encodes CRASKQGATEQYF. The chain employs TRBV20-1 and TRBJ2-7; 9 bases map to TRBD1. The CDR3 loop spans 13 amino acids. Germline values: CDR1 DFQATT, CDR2 SNEGSKA (reference sequence).

The rearrangement links TRBV20-1 to TRBJ1-2; TRBD1 might be the D (5 bases). Per the germline V gene, CDR1 is DFQATT and CDR2 is SNEGSKA (reference sequence). V was shortened by 5 bases and J by 4 bases, with 14 bases between the two germline ends. The CDR3 runs 13 residues. The CDR3 region has the DNA TGCAGTGCTGGGGGGGGAGTTGGCTATGGCTACACCTTC. It encodes CSAGGGVGYGYTF.

This clonotype was counted many times. The chain joins TRBV6-2 or TRBV6-3 to TRBJ2-7; 10 nucleotides match TRBD2. In germline, CDR1 is MNHEY, CDR2 SVGEGT. V was pared by 6 bases and J by 2 bases, with 10 bases of the junction left unmatched. There are 16 residues in the CDR3. This CDR3 is CASSIGLAAIPYEQYF. The CDR3 DNA reads TGTGCCAGCAGCATCGGACTAGCGGCCATCCCCTACGAGCAGTACTTC.

At least ten counts were recorded for this clonotype. The V and J genes are TRBV5-5 and TRBJ1-4; D not resolved. V lost 4 bases and J 7 bases, leaving 14 bases between the germline ends. CDR1 is SGHKS, CDR2 YYEKEE, per germline (reference sequence). This CDR3 spans 14 amino acids. The DNA for the CDR3 is TGTGCCAGCAGCCTCACGCCCAGCGGTGAAAAACTGTTTTTT. It translates to CASSLTPSGEKLFF. Full variable domain (outside the CDR3, taken from reference TRBV5-5 and TRBJ1-4): DAGVTQSPTHLIKTRGQQVTLRCSPISGHKSVSWYQQVLGQGPQFIFQYYEKEERGRGNFPDRFSARQFPNYSSELNVNALLLGDSALYLCASSLTPSGEKLFFGSGTQLSVL.

As regards this clonotype: A read error is possible here, since a much larger clone lies one base away. This chain uses TRBV5-1 with TRBJ2-2, with TRBD1 matching over 7 bases. CDR1 is SGHRS, CDR2 YFSETQ, per germline. The CDR3 runs to 15 residues. CDR3: CASSLRTGNTGERFF. CDR3 sequence (DNA): TGCGCCAGCAGCTTGAGGACAGGCAACACCGGGGAGCGGTTTTTT.

The CDR3 DNA reads TGTGCCAGCAGTTTATCCTCCAGGGGCCACGAGCAGTACTTC. Its protein product is CASSLSSRGHEQYF. This sequence joins TRBV27 and TRBJ2-7, with a tentative D call TRBD1 (6 bases). Germline V gene data show CDR1 as MNHEY and CDR2 as SMNVEV (reference sequence). The CDR3 has 14 amino acids. V shed 0 bases and J shed 5 bases, with 11 bases lying between them.

In regard to this clonotype: This may be a read error: a much more frequent sequence differs by one nucleotide. The chain couples TRBV5-1 to TRBJ2-1; TRBD2 aligns across 10 bases. The length of the CDR3 is 15 residues. From germline, CDR1 is SGHRS and CDR2 YFSETQ. The CDR3 spells CASNLVIAGGNEQFF. The CDR3 nucleotides are TGCGCCAGCAACTTGGTAATAGCGGGGGGTAATGAGCAGTTCTTC. Filled out from reference TRBV5-1 and TRBJ2-1, the complete variable domain reads KAGVTQTPRYLIKTRGQQVTLSCSPISGHRSVSWYQQTPGQGLQFLFEYFSETQRNKGNFPGRFSGRQFSNSRSEMNVSTLELGDSALYLCASNLVIAGGNEQFFGPGTRLTVL.

This clonotype was detected ten times or more. V is TRBV12-3 or TRBV12-4 and J is TRBJ1-2, with D hard to call. There are 14 residues in the CDR3. Trimming took off 3 bases at V and 0 bases at J, with 8 bases between the two ends. CDR3 DNA sequence: TGTGCCAGCAGTTTTTTTCCCACTAACTATGGCTACACCTTC. It is translated as CASSFFPTNYGYTF.

This clonotype was seen a handful of times. The chain links TRBV20-1 to TRBJ2-3; 11 bases are a match to TRBD2. This CDR3 comprises 15 residues. V shed 1 base, J shed 4 bases, and the junction held 4 bases outside the gene matches. Germline V gene data show CDR1 as DFQATT and CDR2 as SNEGSKA (reference sequence). CDR3: CSARGTSGFADTQYF. In DNA, the CDR3 is TGCAGTGCTAGAGGGACTAGCGGGTTCGCAGATACGCAGTATTTT.

This sequence joins TRBV5-1 and TRBJ2-3; tentatively, D is TRBD2 (6 bases). Germline loops: CDR1 SGHRS, CDR2 YFSETQ. This CDR3 contains 16 residues. Between the trimmed V and J ends, which lost 0 bases and 2 bases, there was a span of 13 bases. This chain's CDR3 is CASSLDGRGPTDTQYF. CDR3 sequence (DNA): TGCGCCAGCAGCTTGGATGGGCGGGGCCCCACAGATACGCAGTATTTT. The variable domain in full, completed from reference TRBV5-1 and TRBJ2-3, reads KAGVTQTPRYLIKTRGQQVTLSCSPISGHRSVSWYQQTPGQGLQFLFEYFSETQRNKGNFPGRFSGRQFSNSRSEMNVSTLELGDSALYLCASSLDGRGPTDTQYFGPGTRLTVL.

This clonotype was detected many times. V usage is TRBV12-3 or TRBV12-4 and J usage is TRBJ2-3; tentative D call: TRBD2 (6 bases). Between the trimmed V and J ends, which lost 4 bases and 8 bases, there was a span of 10 bases. The CDR3 spans 12 residues. CDR3 sequence: CASSYGGATQYF. The CDR3 DNA reads TGTGCCAGCAGTTACGGCGGGGCTACGCAGTATTTT.

Ten or more counts support this clonotype. The rearrangement uses TRBV5-1 and TRBJ2-3; no clear D. The CDR3 has 15 amino acids. V lost 1 base to trimming and J lost 0 bases, with 9 bases between them. Germline-derived CDR1 and CDR2 are SGHRS and YFSETQ. Here the CDR3 DNA reads TGCGCCAGCAGCTTGAGGCGTGGGAGCACAGATACGCAGTATTTT. Encoded protein: CASSLRRGSTDTQYF.

This clonotype was seen repeatedly, ten times or more. The rearrangement uses TRBV11-2 and TRBJ2-1, with D hard to call. Deletions cut 5 bases from V and 14 bases from J, with 19 bases between. Per the germline V gene, CDR1 is SGHAT and CDR2 is FQNNGV. This CDR3 region has 13 residues. CDR3 bases: TGTGCCAGCAGCCCCTCAGGATGGGCTCTCAAGTTCTTC. It translates to CASSPSGWALKFF.

This clonotype was picked up a small number of times. This chain connects TRBV12-3 or TRBV12-4 to TRBJ1-2; D unclear. The CDR3 is 13 amino acids. The V end was cut by 6 bases, the J end by 6 bases, with 14 bases between. CDR3 amino acids: CASSPGSPNGYTF. The DNA of the CDR3 is TGTGCCAGCAGCCCGGGCTCTCCCAATGGCTACACCTTC.

To note about this clonotype: Since a much larger clone is just one base distant, this may be a read error. The gene calls are TRBV4-2 and TRBJ2-4, with no clear D. V gave up 0 bases and J gave up 3 bases, with 15 bases separating them. The CDR3 runs to 17 residues. The germline V gene has CDR1 LGHNA and CDR2 YNFKEQ. CDR3 in amino acids: CASSQDLQSVDKNIQYF. The CDR3 coding sequence is TGTGCCAGCAGCCAAGACCTCCAGAGTGTCGACAAAAACATTCAGTACTTC.

This clonotype was detected ten times or more. The chain combines TRBV4-1 with TRBJ2-1; D may be TRBD2 (5 bases). CDR3 length: 15 residues. V lost 1 base and J lost 5, with 12 bases in between. Germline lookup yields CDR1 MGHRA and CDR2 YSYEKL. The CDR3 DNA reads TGCGCCAGCAGCCAAGGAGAGGGAGTTCACAATGAGCAGTTCTTC. It yields the protein CASSQGEGVHNEQFF.

V and J are TRBV28 and TRBJ2-3; tentative D call: TRBD2 (7 bases). The V and J ends lost 8 bases and 0 bases respectively, with 15 bases between them. The germline V gene encodes CDR1 MDHEN and CDR2 SYDVKM. The CDR3 extends over 15 amino acids. The CDR3 sequence is CASLLGGESTDTQYF. In DNA form, the CDR3 reads TGTGCCAGCCTCTTAGGGGGGGAGAGCACAGATACGCAGTATTTT.

This clonotype occurred many times. The genes are TRBV12-3 or TRBV12-4 and TRBJ1-2; 9 bases are a match to TRBD1. Trimming took 5 bases from V and 7 from J; bases not matched to a gene: 5. There are 13 residues in the CDR3. CDR3 protein: CASSRRTGAGYTF. The CDR3 nucleotides read TGTGCCAGCAGTCGTCGGACAGGGGCTGGCTACACCTTC.

This clonotype was observed at least ten times. This chain uses TRBV28 with TRBJ2-3; the D is unclear. V dropped 8 bases and J dropped 5 bases, with 11 bases sitting between them. CDR3 length: 12 amino acids. Germline CDR1 and CDR2: MDHEN and SYDVKM. CDR3 in amino acids: CASGEAVDTQYF. CDR3 nucleotide sequence: TGTGCCAGCGGCGAGGCGGTAGATACGCAGTATTTT.

As regards this clonotype: A read error may produce the germline difference seen at one junction end. The chain joins TRBV7-6 to TRBJ2-4; TRBD1 matches at 8 bases. The J call may be mistaken, given a closer DNA end match to TRBJ2-7. Germline values: CDR1 SGHVS, CDR2 FNYEAQ. CDR3 length: 13 amino acids. The CDR3 DNA is TGTACCAGCAGCTTAGGCACAGGGGGCGAGCAGTACTTC. Translating gives CTSSLGTGGEQYF.

This clonotype was found once. The rearrangement joins TRBV5-1 to TRBJ2-3; maybe TRBD2 (5 bases). Trimming left V 6 bases short and J 0 bases short, with 17 bases between. Germline values: CDR1 SGHRS, CDR2 YFSETQ. The CDR3 is 16 amino acids. The CDR3 DNA is TGCGCCAGCAACGTAGGTGCTAGCACTAGCACAGATACGCAGTATTTT. This gives the protein CASNVGASTSTDTQYF.

Details on this clonotype: Given a much more abundant clone one base away, this may be a read error. CDR3 DNA: TGCAGTGCCGGGACAGGAGCTGCCTATCCGGAAAAACTGTTTTTT. Its translation: CSAGTGAAYPEKLFF. The chain joins TRBV20-1 to TRBJ1-4, with 8 bases identical to TRBD1. CDR3 length equals 15 residues. V lost 6 bases to trimming and J lost 8 bases; unmatched junction nucleotides: 14. Germline lookup yields CDR1 DFQATT and CDR2 SNEGSKA (reference sequence).

V is TRBV6-4 and J is TRBJ2-5, with 9 bases matching TRBD2. The length of the CDR3 is 15 residues. CDR1 and CDR2 (germline): MRHNA, SNTAGT. Unmatched junction bases numbered 3, after V lost 2 bases and J lost 2 bases. The DNA for the CDR3 is TGTGCCAGCAGTGACGGTCTAGCGGGACAAGAGACCCAGTACTTC. Translation: CASSDGLAGQETQYF.

The chain uses TRBV30 and TRBJ2-5, with TRBD1 matching over 9 bases. The DNA end lines up better with TRBJ2-7; the J call may be wrong. Germline V CDR1 and CDR2: GTSNPN, SVGIG (reference sequence). The length of the CDR3 is 13 residues. CDR3 sequence reads: CAWSKDRGHEQYF. DNA for the CDR3: TGTGCCTGGAGTAAGGACAGGGGTCACGAGCAGTACTTC.

This clonotype was counted ten times or more. The rearrangement joins TRBV7-2 to TRBJ2-1; D might be TRBD2 (5 bases). The CDR3 loop spans 19 amino acids. Per germline, CDR1 SGHTA and CDR2 FQGNSA. Trimming left V 2 bases short and J 10 bases short, with 30 bases between. The CDR3 here is CASSLFHRLSASPSREQFF. DNA for the CDR3: TGTGCCAGCAGCTTATTCCACCGCCTGTCCGCTAGCCCCAGTCGGGAGCAGTTCTTC.